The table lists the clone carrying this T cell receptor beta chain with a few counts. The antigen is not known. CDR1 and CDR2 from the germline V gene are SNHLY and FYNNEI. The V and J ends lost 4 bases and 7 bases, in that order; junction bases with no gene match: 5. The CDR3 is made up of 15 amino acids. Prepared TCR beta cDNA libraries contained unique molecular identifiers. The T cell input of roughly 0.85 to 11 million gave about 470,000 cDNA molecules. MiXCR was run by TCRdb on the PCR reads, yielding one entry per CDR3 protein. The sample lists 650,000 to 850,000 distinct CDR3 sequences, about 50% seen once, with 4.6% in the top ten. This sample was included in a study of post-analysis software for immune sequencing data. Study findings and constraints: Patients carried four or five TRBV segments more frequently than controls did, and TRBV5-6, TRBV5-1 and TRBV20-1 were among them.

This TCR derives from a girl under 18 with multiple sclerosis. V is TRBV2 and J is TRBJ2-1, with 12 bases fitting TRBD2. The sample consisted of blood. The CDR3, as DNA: TGTGCCAGCAGTGTGGGACTAGCGGGCTTTAATGAGCAGTTCTTC. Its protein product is CASSVGLAGFNEQFF.